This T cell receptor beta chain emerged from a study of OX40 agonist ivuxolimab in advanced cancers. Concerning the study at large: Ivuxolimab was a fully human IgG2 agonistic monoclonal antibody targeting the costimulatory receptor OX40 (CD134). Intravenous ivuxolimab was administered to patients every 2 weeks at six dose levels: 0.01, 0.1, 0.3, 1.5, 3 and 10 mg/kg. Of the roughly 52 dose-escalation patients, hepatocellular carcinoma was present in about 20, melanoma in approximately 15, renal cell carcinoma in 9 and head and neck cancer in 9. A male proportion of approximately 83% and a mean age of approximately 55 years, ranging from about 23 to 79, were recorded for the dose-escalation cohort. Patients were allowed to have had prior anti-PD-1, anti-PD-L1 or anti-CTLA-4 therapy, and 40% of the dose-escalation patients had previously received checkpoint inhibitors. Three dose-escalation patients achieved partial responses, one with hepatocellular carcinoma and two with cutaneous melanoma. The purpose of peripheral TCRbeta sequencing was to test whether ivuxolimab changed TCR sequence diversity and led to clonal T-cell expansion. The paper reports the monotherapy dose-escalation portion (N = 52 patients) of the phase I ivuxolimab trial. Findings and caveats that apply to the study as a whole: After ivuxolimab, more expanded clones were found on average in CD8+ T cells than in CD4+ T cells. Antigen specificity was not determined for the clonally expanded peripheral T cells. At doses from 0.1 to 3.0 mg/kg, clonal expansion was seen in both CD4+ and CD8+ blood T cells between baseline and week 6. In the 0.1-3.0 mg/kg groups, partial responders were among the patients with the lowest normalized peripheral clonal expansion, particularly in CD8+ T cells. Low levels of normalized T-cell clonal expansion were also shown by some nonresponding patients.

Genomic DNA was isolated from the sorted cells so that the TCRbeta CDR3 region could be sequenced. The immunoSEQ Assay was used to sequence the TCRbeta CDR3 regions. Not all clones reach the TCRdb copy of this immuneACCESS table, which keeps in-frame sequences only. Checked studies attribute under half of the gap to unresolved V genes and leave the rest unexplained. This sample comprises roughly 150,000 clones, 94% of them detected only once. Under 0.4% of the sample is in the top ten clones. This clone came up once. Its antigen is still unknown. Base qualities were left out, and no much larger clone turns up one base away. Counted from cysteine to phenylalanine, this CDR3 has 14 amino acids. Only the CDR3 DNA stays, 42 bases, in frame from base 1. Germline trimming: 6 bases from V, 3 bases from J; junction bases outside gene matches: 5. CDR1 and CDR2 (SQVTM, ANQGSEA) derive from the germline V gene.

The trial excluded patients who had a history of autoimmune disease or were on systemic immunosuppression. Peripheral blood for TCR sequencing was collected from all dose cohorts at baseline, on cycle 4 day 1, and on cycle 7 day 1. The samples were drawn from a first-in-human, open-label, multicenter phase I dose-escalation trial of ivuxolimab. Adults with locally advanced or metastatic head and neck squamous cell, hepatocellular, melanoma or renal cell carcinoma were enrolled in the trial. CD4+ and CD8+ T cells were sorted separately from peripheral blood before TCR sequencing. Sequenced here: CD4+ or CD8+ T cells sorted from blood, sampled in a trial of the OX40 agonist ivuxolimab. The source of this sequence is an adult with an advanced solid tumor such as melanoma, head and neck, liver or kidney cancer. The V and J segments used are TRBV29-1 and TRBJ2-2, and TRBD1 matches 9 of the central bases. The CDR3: CSVQQGADTGELFF. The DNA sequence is TGCAGCGTGCAACAGGGGGCGGACACCGGGGAGCTGTTTTTT.